This is a list of T cell receptor beta chains from one sample in a study of blood T cell repertoires in COVID-19. Measured with immunoSEQ multiplex PCR; TCRdb has only the in-frame clones, and not every one. Of under 95,000 clones in the sample, roughly 77% are singletons; the top ten hold approximately 5.7%. Specimen: peripheral blood. These receptors all stem from a man in his fifties or sixties with active or convalescent COVID-19. The CDR3 runs from the conserved cysteine through the conserved F or W. Fields, in order: D gene, clone size, J gene, V gene, CDR3 DNA, CDR3 protein. A D gene is named only where the DNA matches it firmly. The size of a clone is reported for some rows only, either as once, few or many, or as a class for expanded clones.

D gene: .
clone size: .
J gene: TRBJ2-5
V gene: TRBV14
CDR3 DNA: TGTGCCAGCAGCCCCCCCTCGGGGACCCAGTACTTC
CDR3 protein: CASSPPSGTQYF

D gene: TRBD1
clone size: .
J gene: TRBJ1-5
V gene: TRBV18
CDR3 DNA: TGTGCCAGCTCGTCACAGGGGGATCAGCCCCAGCATTTT
CDR3 protein: CASSSQGDQPQHF

D gene: .
clone size: .
J gene: TRBJ1-3
V gene: TRBV5-1
CDR3 DNA: TGCGCCAGCAGCCGACCGGACAGCTCTGGAAACACCATATATTTT
CDR3 protein: CASSRPDSSGNTIYF

D gene: TRBD1
clone size: .
J gene: TRBJ2-7
V gene: TRBV5-1
CDR3 DNA: TGCGCCAGCAGCCCTCGGGCAGGGGGTGGCCACGAGCAGTACTTC
CDR3 protein: CASSPRAGGGHEQYF

D gene: TRBD1
clone size: .
J gene: TRBJ1-3
V gene: TRBV3-1/TRBV3-2
CDR3 DNA: TGTGCCAGCAGCCAAGAGGGGACAGTGCCCTCTGGAAACACCATATATTTT
CDR3 protein: CASSQEGTVPSGNTIYF

D gene: TRBD1
clone size: once
J gene: TRBJ2-1
V gene: TRBV5-8
CDR3 DNA: TGTGCCAGCGAACCCGGGACAGGGAAGAATGAGCAGTTCTTC
CDR3 protein: CASEPGTGKNEQFF

D gene: .
clone size: once
J gene: TRBJ2-2
V gene: TRBV11-2
CDR3 DNA: TGTGCCAGCAGCTTAGGACTTGGGTTCGGGTCCCGGAACACCGGGGAGCTGTTTTTT
CDR3 protein: CASSLGLGFGSRNTGELFF

D gene: .
clone size: .
J gene: TRBJ2-2
V gene: TRBV12-5
CDR3 DNA: TGTGCTAGTGGTTTGGTAGTGACAAAGTATCTTACCGGGGAGCTGTTTTTT
CDR3 protein: CASGLVVTKYLTGELFF

D gene: TRBD1
clone size: .
J gene: TRBJ2-7
V gene: TRBV12-3/TRBV12-4
CDR3 DNA: TGTGCCAGCAGCCTACAGGGGGTCGAGCAGTACTTC
CDR3 protein: CASSLQGVEQYF

D gene: TRBD1
clone size: .
J gene: TRBJ1-1
V gene: TRBV29-1
CDR3 DNA: TGCAGCGTAGTGGGACAGGGGCACACTGAAGCTTTCTTT
CDR3 protein: CSVVGQGHTEAFF

D gene: TRBD1
clone size: .
J gene: TRBJ2-2
V gene: TRBV7-9
CDR3 DNA: TGTGCCAGCAGCTCCGGACAGGCCCGGAACACCGGGGAGCTGTTTTTT
CDR3 protein: CASSSGQARNTGELFF

D gene: .
clone size: .
J gene: TRBJ2-7
V gene: TRBV9
CDR3 DNA: TGTGCCAGCAGCGTAGCCGGCGGATCTTCCTACGAGCAGTACTTC
CDR3 protein: CASSVAGGSSYEQYF

D gene: .
clone size: .
J gene: TRBJ1-2
V gene: TRBV9
CDR3 DNA: TGTGCCAGCAGCTCCGCTGGCACTAACTATGGCTACACCTTC
CDR3 protein: CASSSAGTNYGYTF

D gene: .
clone size: .
J gene: TRBJ1-1
V gene: TRBV11-2
CDR3 DNA: TGTGCCAGCAGCCCATCTACGACTCCGAGGTCCACTGAAGCTTTCTTT
CDR3 protein: CASSPSTTPRSTEAFF

D gene: TRBD2
clone size: medium-sized
J gene: TRBJ2-6
V gene: TRBV13
CDR3 DNA: TGTGCCAGCAGCCGATTAGCGGGGGACGCCTCTGGGGCCAACGTCCTGACTTTC
CDR3 protein: CASSRLAGDASGANVLTF

D gene: .
clone size: .
J gene: TRBJ2-1
V gene: TRBV27
CDR3 DNA: TGTGCCAGCAGCCCTCCGAGCTCCTACAATGAGCAGTTCTTC
CDR3 protein: CASSPPSSYNEQFF

D gene: TRBD2
clone size: .
J gene: TRBJ2-1
V gene: TRBV4-1
CDR3 DNA: TGCGCCAGCAGCAAGACTAGCTCAGCCGTAAGCTCCTACAATGAGCAGTTCTTC
CDR3 protein: CASSKTSSAVSSYNEQFF

D gene: .
clone size: few
J gene: TRBJ1-3
V gene: TRBV27
CDR3 DNA: TGTGCCAGCAGTTTAGCGGCTGGAAACACCATATATTTT
CDR3 protein: CASSLAAGNTIYF

D gene: .
clone size: .
J gene: TRBJ1-1
V gene: TRBV4-2
CDR3 DNA: TGTGCCAGCAGCCCATCTCCGGGGGGGGCTACTGAAGCTTTCTTT
CDR3 protein: CASSPSPGGATEAFF

D gene: .
clone size: .
J gene: TRBJ1-2
V gene: TRBV3-1/TRBV3-2
CDR3 DNA: TGTGCCAGCAGCCAAAACTCCCCCTCGATCGGCTACACCTTC
CDR3 protein: CASSQNSPSIGYTF

D gene: TRBD2
clone size: .
J gene: TRBJ2-7
V gene: TRBV4-1
CDR3 DNA: TGCGCCAGCAGCCAAGATTTATCCAGCGGGGGGTCCTACGAGCAGTACTTC
CDR3 protein: CASSQDLSSGGSYEQYF

D gene: .
clone size: few
J gene: TRBJ2-2
V gene: TRBV11-2
CDR3 DNA: TGTGCCAGCAGCTTAAACAGGGCGGCCGGGGAGCTGTTTTTT
CDR3 protein: CASSLNRAAGELFF

D gene: TRBD2
clone size: once
J gene: TRBJ2-1
V gene: TRBV4-3
CDR3 DNA: TGCGCCAGCAGCCAAGGAGGGACTAGCGGGGTCAATGAGCAGTTCTTC
CDR3 protein: CASSQGGTSGVNEQFF

D gene: .
clone size: .
J gene: TRBJ2-3
V gene: TRBV5-4
CDR3 DNA: TGTGCCAGCGGCCGGGACACAGATACGCAGTATTTT
CDR3 protein: CASGRDTDTQYF

D gene: TRBD1
clone size: .
J gene: TRBJ1-2
V gene: TRBV7-2
CDR3 DNA: TGTGCCAGCAGCATAGCAGGTGGACAGGGTGCCTATGGCTACACCTTC
CDR3 protein: CASSIAGGQGAYGYTF

D gene: TRBD2
clone size: .
J gene: TRBJ2-3
V gene: TRBV6-2/TRBV6-3
CDR3 DNA: TGTGCCAGCAGTTACCCGGGGGGGCGCGGAGGTACGCAGTATTTT
CDR3 protein: CASSYPGGRGGTQYF

D gene: TRBD1
clone size: .
J gene: TRBJ2-7
V gene: TRBV5-4
CDR3 DNA: TGTGCCAGCAGCTTGGCCGGACAGGTTTACGAGCAGTACTTC
CDR3 protein: CASSLAGQVYEQYF

D gene: .
clone size: .
J gene: TRBJ2-1
V gene: TRBV2
CDR3 DNA: TGTGCCAGCAGCGTCTCCAGAGGTTACAATGAGCAGTTCTTC
CDR3 protein: CASSVSRGYNEQFF

D gene: TRBD1
clone size: .
J gene: TRBJ1-1
V gene: TRBV10-3
CDR3 DNA: TGTGCCATCAGCGCGGGACAGGGAGGCACTGAAGCTTTCTTT
CDR3 protein: CAISAGQGGTEAFF

D gene: TRBD1
clone size: .
J gene: TRBJ2-7
V gene: TRBV19
CDR3 DNA: TGTGCCAGTAAAAGTCGACAGGGGCGGTCCTACGAGCAGTACTTC
CDR3 protein: CASKSRQGRSYEQYF

D gene: TRBD2
clone size: .
J gene: TRBJ2-3
V gene: TRBV5-1
CDR3 DNA: TGCGCCAGCAGTCTGACTAGCGGGGTAGATACGCAGTATTTT
CDR3 protein: CASSLTSGVDTQYF

D gene: TRBD2
clone size: .
J gene: TRBJ2-1
V gene: TRBV30
CDR3 DNA: TGTGCCTGGAGTGGCAAGCGGGGGGCCGATGAGCAGTTCTTC
CDR3 protein: CAWSGKRGADEQFF

D gene: .
clone size: .
J gene: TRBJ2-5
V gene: TRBV30
CDR3 DNA: TGTGCCTGGAGTGTAGCTGGCGGGGAGACCCAGTACTTC
CDR3 protein: CAWSVAGGETQYF

D gene: .
clone size: .
J gene: TRBJ1-5
V gene: TRBV6-5
CDR3 DNA: TGTGCCAGCAGTTACTCACGGGATAGCAATCAGCCCCAGCATTTT
CDR3 protein: CASSYSRDSNQPQHF

D gene: .
clone size: few
J gene: TRBJ2-4
V gene: TRBV12-3/TRBV12-4
CDR3 DNA: TGTGCCAGCAGTTCCTCGGACTATAACATTCAGTACTTC
CDR3 protein: CASSSSDYNIQYF

D gene: TRBD1
clone size: .
J gene: TRBJ1-5
V gene: TRBV19
CDR3 DNA: TGTGCCAGTAGCATAACCGGGACAGTTCATCAGCCCCAGCATTTT
CDR3 protein: CASSITGTVHQPQHF

D gene: TRBD1
clone size: .
J gene: TRBJ1-4
V gene: TRBV19
CDR3 DNA: TGTGCCACCGAGGCACAGGGGGCCGTTGAAAAACTGTTTTTT
CDR3 protein: CATEAQGAVEKLFF

D gene: TRBD1
clone size: once
J gene: TRBJ2-3
V gene: TRBV7-9
CDR3 DNA: TGTGCCAGCAGCTCCAGGGACAGGGATCGCACAGATACGCAGTATTTT
CDR3 protein: CASSSRDRDRTDTQYF

D gene: TRBD2
clone size: .
J gene: TRBJ2-7
V gene: TRBV5-5
CDR3 DNA: TGTGCCAGCAGCTTTCGATATAGCGGGGGGCCTAGCTCCTACGAGCAGTACTTC
CDR3 protein: CASSFRYSGGPSSYEQYF

D gene: TRBD1
clone size: .
J gene: TRBJ2-6
V gene: TRBV13
CDR3 DNA: TGTGCCAGCAGCGGGACAGGGGTGTCTGGGGCCAACGTCCTGACTTTC
CDR3 protein: CASSGTGVSGANVLTF

D gene: .
clone size: once
J gene: TRBJ2-7
V gene: TRBV27
CDR3 DNA: TGTGCCAGCAGTTTACGCCCCCTAGGTGCCCAGAGCTCCTACGAGCAGTACTTC
CDR3 protein: CASSLRPLGAQSSYEQYF

D gene: .
clone size: .
J gene: TRBJ1-2
V gene: TRBV5-3
CDR3 DNA: TGTGCCAAGCCGAACCGGGTCCCGTTCTATGGCTACACCTTC
CDR3 protein: CAKPNRVPFYGYTF

D gene: TRBD1
clone size: few
J gene: TRBJ1-2
V gene: TRBV19
CDR3 DNA: TGTGCCAGTAGTTCGGGGACAGGGTTGTATGGCTACACCTTC
CDR3 protein: CASSSGTGLYGYTF

D gene: TRBD1
clone size: .
J gene: TRBJ2-7
V gene: TRBV9
CDR3 DNA: TGTGCCAGCAGCACCCGGACAGGAAACTCCTACGAGCAGTACTTC
CDR3 protein: CASSTRTGNSYEQYF

D gene: TRBD1
clone size: .
J gene: TRBJ1-2
V gene: TRBV4-3
CDR3 DNA: TGCGCCAGCAGCCAAGATTTCGGACAGGGATATGGCTACACCTTC
CDR3 protein: CASSQDFGQGYGYTF

D gene: TRBD1
clone size: .
J gene: TRBJ2-2
V gene: TRBV5-1
CDR3 DNA: TGCGCCAGCAGCTTGGACCCTCAGGGGGCGATTAACACCGGGGAGCTGTTTTTT
CDR3 protein: CASSLDPQGAINTGELFF

D gene: TRBD2
clone size: .
J gene: TRBJ2-1
V gene: TRBV3-1/TRBV3-2
CDR3 DNA: TGTGCCAGCAGCGGACTAGCGGGGGCCTACAATGAGCAGTTCTTC
CDR3 protein: CASSGLAGAYNEQFF

D gene: TRBD2
clone size: few
J gene: TRBJ2-1
V gene: TRBV11-3
CDR3 DNA: TGTGCCAGCAGCGCGACTAGCGGGCGCAATGAGCAGTTCTTC
CDR3 protein: CASSATSGRNEQFF

D gene: TRBD1
clone size: .
J gene: TRBJ2-2
V gene: TRBV6-2/TRBV6-3
CDR3 DNA: TGTGCCAGCAGCATCCCTCGGACAGGCACCGGGGAGCTGTTTTTT
CDR3 protein: CASSIPRTGTGELFF

D gene: .
clone size: .
J gene: TRBJ1-5
V gene: TRBV7-2
CDR3 DNA: TGTGCCAGCAGCTTAGCGAGGAATCAGCCCCAGCATTTT
CDR3 protein: CASSLARNQPQHF